This T cell receptor beta chain derives from a study of regulatory T cells in long-lasting Graves disease. General observations from the study: TRBV28 was favored in persistent disease, as were TRBJ1-2 and TRBJ2-5.

Notes on this clonotype: Its target is not known.

Trimming cost V 7 bases and J 5 bases, with 17 bases left between them. CDR1 and CDR2 (germline): SQVTM, ANQGSEA. The CDR3 spans 13 residues. Library construction for TCR beta used iRepertoire HTBI primers and Arm-PCR of CDR3 regions. From the multiplex PCR reads, TCRdb called clonotypes with MiXCR, one entry per CDR3 protein. The sample shows 400,000 to 450,000 distinct CDR3 sequences, more than 12% of them seen only once. The sample's time point: newly diagnosed GD, antithyroid drugs for less than 3 months. After RNA was extracted from PBMCs, the TCR library was made from it. These records were also assigned to another study, of T cells in Graves' hyperthyroidism and ophthalmopathy. Per that study: In simple terms, a model built on 13 V-J features told ophthalmopathy apart from stable hyperthyroidism.

The origin of this receptor is a woman in her 30s with Graves disease. The V and J genes are TRBV29-1 and TRBJ1-1, with TRBD1 as a possible D gene (6 bases). The sequences come from peripheral blood mononuclear cells (PBMCs), collected at new diagnosis, from a patient treated with antithyroid drugs. For the CDR3, the DNA is TGCAGCGACGAGGGGGGTGCGGGGACTGAAGCTTTCTTT. Amino acid sequence: CSDEGGAGTEAFF. Combining the CDR3 with reference TRBV29-1 and TRBJ1-1 gives the whole variable domain SAVISQKPSRDICQRGTSLTIQCQVDSQVTMMFWYRQQPGQSLTLIATANQGSEATYESGFVIDKFPISRPNLTFSTLTVSNMSPEDSSIYLCSDEGGAGTEAFFGQGTRLTVV.